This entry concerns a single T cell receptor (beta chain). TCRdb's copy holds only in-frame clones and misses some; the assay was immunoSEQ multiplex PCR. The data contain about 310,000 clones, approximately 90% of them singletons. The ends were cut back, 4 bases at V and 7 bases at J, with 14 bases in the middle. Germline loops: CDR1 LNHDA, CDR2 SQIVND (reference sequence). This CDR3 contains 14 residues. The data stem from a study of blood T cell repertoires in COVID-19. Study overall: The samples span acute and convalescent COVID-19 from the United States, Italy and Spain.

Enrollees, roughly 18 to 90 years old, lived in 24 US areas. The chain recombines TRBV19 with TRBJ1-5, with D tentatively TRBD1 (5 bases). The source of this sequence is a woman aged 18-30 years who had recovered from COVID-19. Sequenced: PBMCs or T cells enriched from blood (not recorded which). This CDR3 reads CASSTLQGNQPQHF. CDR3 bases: TGTGCCAGTAGTACCCTTCAGGGTAACCAGCCCCAGCATTTT.